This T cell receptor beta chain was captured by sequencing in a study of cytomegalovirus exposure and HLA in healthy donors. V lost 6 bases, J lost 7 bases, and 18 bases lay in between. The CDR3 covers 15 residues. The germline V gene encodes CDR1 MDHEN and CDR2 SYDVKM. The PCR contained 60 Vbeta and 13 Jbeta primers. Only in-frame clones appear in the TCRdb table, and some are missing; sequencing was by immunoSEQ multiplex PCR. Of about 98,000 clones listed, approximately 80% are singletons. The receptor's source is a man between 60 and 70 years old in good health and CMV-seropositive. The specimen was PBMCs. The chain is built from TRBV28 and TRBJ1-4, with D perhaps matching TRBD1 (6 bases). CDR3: CASSPGTTRIEKLFF. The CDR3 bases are TGTGCCAGCAGCCCTGGGACAACGCGGATTGAAAAACTGTTTTTT.